This T cell receptor beta chain appears in the sequencing data of a study of early T cells in non-severe SARS-CoV-2 infection. Study-wide context: Bulk RNA from unsorted whole blood was sequenced; chains were unpaired. Notes on the study in general: Anti-spike CD8 specificities were favored by VDJdb matching, whose results missed private and CD4 specificities.

Individually, cDNA molecules had unique molecular identifiers attached to them. TCRdb re-analysed the 5' RACE reads in MiXCR, keeping a single row per CDR3 protein. The profile shows about 71,000 distinct CDR3 sequences, 12% of them singletons. V trimming: 5 bases; J trimming: 5 bases; junction bases outside the gene matches: 6. Germline CDR1 reads SGHTA; CDR2 reads FQGNSA. CDR3 length: 15 amino acids. This clonotype was seen ten or more times. Its antigen is not identified. The TCR comes from an adult who was a healthcare worker with PCR-confirmed SARS-CoV-2 infection or an uninfected control (not recorded which). The chain couples TRBV7-2 to TRBJ1-6; the match to TRBD1 covers 7 bases. The sequencing here drew on whole blood, taken at baseline. CDR3 nucleotide sequence: TGTGCCAGCAGCAAAACCGGGACAGATAATTCACCCCTCCACTTT. Translated: CASSKTGTDNSPLHF.